This T cell receptor (beta chain) was recorded in a study of blood T cell repertoires in COVID-19. Study-level information: Donors in the United States, Italy and Spain gave samples during acute or convalescent COVID-19. PBMCs, B-cell-depleted T cells, or T cells were the source of the cDNA or gDNA that made up the material.

In the original analysis: Cell counts per sample came from amplifying reference gene primers. This table comes from immunoSEQ multiplex PCR, and its TCRdb copy is limited to in-frame clones, with some not included. V and J calls plus clone size are reproduced from that table; the DNA served to infer D and trimming. The sample carries 150,000 to 200,000 clones, 70% to 85% recorded once. This clone came up once. During active infection, Seattle patients enrolled and were then monitored through disease. Trimming took 3 bases from V and 7 from J; bases not matched to a gene: 8. Per the germline V gene, CDR1 is SGDLS and CDR2 is YYNGEE. This CDR3 is 15 amino acids long.

Sequenced sample: peripheral blood. This receptor was obtained from a woman in her forties with COVID-19, enrolled during active disease. The chain couples TRBV9 to TRBJ2-2, with 8 bases aligning to TRBD2. The CDR3, as DNA: TGTGCCAGCAGCGACCAAGCGGGAGTTATCGGGGAGCTGTTTTTT. This translates into CASSDQAGVIGELFF.